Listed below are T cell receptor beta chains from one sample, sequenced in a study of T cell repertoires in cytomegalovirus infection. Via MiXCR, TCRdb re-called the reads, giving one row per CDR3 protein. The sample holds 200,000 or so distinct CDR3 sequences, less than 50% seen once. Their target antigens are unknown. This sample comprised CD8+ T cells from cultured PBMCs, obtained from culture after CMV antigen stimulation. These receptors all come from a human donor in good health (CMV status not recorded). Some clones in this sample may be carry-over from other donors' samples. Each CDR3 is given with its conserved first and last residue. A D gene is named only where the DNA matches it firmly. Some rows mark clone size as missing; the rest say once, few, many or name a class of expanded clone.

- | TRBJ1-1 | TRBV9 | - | CASSARRVGTEAFF | TGTGCCAGCAGCGCACGGAGGGTCGGGACTGAAGCTTTCTTT
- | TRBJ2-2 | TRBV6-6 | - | CASSYVAGRLGGGELFF | TGTGCCAGCAGTTACGTTGCGGGGCGGCTAGGGGGCGGGGAGCTGTTTTTT
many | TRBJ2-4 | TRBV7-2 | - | CASSARGVAKNIQYF | TGTGCCAGCAGCGCGCGTGGGGTAGCCAAAAACATTCAGTACTTC
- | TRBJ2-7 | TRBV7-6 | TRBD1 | CASSYPGTAYEQYF | TGTGCCAGCAGCTACCCCGGGACAGCCTACGAGCAGTACTTC
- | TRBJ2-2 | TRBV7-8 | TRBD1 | CASMPDRGAGELFF | TGTGCCAGCATGCCCGACAGGGGCGCCGGGGAGCTGTTTTTT
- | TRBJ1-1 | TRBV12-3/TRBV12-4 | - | CASSQTGPSSMNTEAFF | TGTGCCAGCAGCCAGACAGGACCCTCGTCGATGAACACTGAAGCTTTCTTT
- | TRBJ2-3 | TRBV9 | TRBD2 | CASSVDGRLSDTQYF | TGTGCCAGCAGCGTAGACGGGAGGTTGTCAGATACGCAGTATTTT
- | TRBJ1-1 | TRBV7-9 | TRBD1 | CASSFRGPRDEAFF | TGTGCCAGCAGCTTCAGGGGGCCGCGCGATGAAGCTTTCTTT
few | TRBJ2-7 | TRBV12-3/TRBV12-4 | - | CASTHYTQKAYEQYF | TGTGCCAGCACTCATTATACACAAAAGGCCTACGAGCAGTACTTC
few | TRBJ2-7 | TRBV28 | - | CASSDDLFSYEQYF | TGTGCCAGCAGCGACGACCTCTTTTCCTACGAGCAGTACTTC
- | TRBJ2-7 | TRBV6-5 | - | CASTATYTSYEQYF | TGTGCCAGCACCGCCACTTATACTTCCTACGAGCAGTACTTC
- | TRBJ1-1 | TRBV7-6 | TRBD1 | CASSQGTGRNTEAFF | TGTGCCAGCAGCCAGGGGACAGGAAGGAACACTGAAGCTTTCTTT
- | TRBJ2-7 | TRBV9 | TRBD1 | CASSVASGGIYEQYF | TGTGCCAGCAGCGTAGCTTCAGGGGGCATCTACGAGCAGTACTTC
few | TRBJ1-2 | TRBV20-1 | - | CSAEPFVGEANYGYTF | TGCAGTGCGGAACCTTTTGTGGGGGAGGCTAACTATGGCTACACCTTC
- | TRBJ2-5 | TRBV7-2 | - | CASSFAYQETQYF | TGTGCCAGCAGCTTCGCTTACCAAGAGACCCAGTACTTC
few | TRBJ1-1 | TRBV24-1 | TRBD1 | CATSDSRGTEFEAFF | TGTGCCACCAGTGATTCCCGAGGGACAGAGTTTGAAGCTTTCTTT
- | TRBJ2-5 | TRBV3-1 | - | CASSQDQGGKETQYF | TGTGCCAGCAGCCAAGATCAAGGGGGGAAAGAGACCCAGTACTTC
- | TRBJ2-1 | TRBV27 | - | CACGDSEQFF | TGTGCCTGTGGTGACAGTGAGCAGTTCTTC
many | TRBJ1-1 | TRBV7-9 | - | CASSSAEGDFGAEAFF | TGTGCCAGCAGCTCTGCCGAGGGTGATTTTGGCGCTGAAGCTTTCTTT
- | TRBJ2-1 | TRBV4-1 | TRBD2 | CASSQGGLADYNEQFF | TGCGCCAGCAGCCAAGGAGGACTAGCGGACTACAATGAGCAGTTCTTC
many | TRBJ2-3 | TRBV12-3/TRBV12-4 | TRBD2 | CASSPRGGSTDTQYF | TGTGCCAGCAGTCCCCGGGGGGGAAGCACAGATACGCAGTATTTT
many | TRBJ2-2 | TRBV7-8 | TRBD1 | CATTPGQENTGELFF | TGTGCCACCACACCGGGACAGGAGAACACCGGGGAGCTGTTTTTT
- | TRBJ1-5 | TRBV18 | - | CASSLRGLQNSNQPQHF | TGTGCCAGCTCACTCAGGGGATTACAGAATAGCAATCAGCCCCAGCATTTT
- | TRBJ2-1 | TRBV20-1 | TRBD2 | CSARDRNSGLAGDEQFF | TGCAGTGCTAGAGATCGAAATAGTGGGCTAGCGGGAGATGAGCAGTTCTTC
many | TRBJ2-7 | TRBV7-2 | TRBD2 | CASSWSRREGYEQYF | TGTGCCAGCAGCTGGAGTCGGCGGGAGGGTTACGAGCAGTACTTC
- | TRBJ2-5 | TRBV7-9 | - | CASSSPVGSKTQYF | TGTGCCAGCAGCTCCCCCGTGGGTAGCAAGACCCAGTACTTC
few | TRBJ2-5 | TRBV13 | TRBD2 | CASSLMRGGSEETQYF | TGTGCCAGCAGCTTAATGCGGGGGGGCTCGGAAGAGACCCAGTACTTC
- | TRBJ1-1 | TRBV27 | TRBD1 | CASILYRGTEAFF | TGTGCCAGCATTTTATACAGGGGTACTGAAGCTTTCTTT
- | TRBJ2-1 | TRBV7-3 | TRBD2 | CASSPEPPNTLAGGDNEQFF | TGTGCCAGCAGCCCCGAACCCCCCAACACACTAGCGGGAGGGGACAATGAGCAGTTCTTC
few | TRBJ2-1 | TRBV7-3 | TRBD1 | CASSLPDRDEQFF | TGTGCCAGCAGCTTACCAGACAGGGATGAGCAGTTCTTC
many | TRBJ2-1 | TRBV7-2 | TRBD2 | CASSFLAGGHNEQFF | TGTGCCAGCAGCTTCCTAGCGGGGGGCCACAATGAGCAGTTCTTC
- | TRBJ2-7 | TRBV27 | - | CASSFRGRNEQYF | TGTGCCAGCAGTTTTCGTGGCAGGAACGAGCAGTACTTC
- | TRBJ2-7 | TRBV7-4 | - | CASSPPEPTYEQYF | TGTGCCAGCAGCCCCCCGGAACCTACCTACGAGCAGTACTTC